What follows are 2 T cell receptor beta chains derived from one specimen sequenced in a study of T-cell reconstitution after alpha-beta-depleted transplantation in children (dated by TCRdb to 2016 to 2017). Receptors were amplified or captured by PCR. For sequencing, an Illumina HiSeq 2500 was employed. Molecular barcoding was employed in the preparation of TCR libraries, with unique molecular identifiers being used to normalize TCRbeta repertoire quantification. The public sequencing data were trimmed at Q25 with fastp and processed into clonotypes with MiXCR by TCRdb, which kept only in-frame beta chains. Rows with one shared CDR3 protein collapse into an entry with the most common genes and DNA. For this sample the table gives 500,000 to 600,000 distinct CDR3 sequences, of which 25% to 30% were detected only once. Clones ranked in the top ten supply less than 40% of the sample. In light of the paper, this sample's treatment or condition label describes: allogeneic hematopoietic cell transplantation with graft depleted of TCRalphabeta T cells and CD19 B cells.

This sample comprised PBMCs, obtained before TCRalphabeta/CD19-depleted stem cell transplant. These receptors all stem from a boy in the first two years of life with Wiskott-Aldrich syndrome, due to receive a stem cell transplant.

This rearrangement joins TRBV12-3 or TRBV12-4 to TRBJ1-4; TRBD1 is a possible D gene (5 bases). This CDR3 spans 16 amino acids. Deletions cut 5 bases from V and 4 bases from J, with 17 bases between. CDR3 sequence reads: CASSALGQGRNEKLFF. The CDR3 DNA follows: TGTGCCAGCAGTGCCCTGGGTCAGGGCCGTAATGAAAAACTGTTTTTT.

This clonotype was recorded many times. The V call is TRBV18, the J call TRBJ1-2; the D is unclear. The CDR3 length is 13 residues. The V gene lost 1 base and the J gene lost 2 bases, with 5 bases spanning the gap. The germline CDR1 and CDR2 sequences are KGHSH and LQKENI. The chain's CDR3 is CASSPRRNYGYTF. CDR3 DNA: TGTGCCAGCTCACCACGCCGAAACTATGGCTACACCTTC. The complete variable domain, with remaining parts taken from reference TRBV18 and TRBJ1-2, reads NAGVMQNPRHLVRRRGQEARLRCSPMKGHSHVYWYRQLPEEGLKFMVYLQKENIIDESGMPKERFSAEFPKEGPSILRIQQVVRGDSAAYFCASSPRRNYGYTFGSGTRLTVV.